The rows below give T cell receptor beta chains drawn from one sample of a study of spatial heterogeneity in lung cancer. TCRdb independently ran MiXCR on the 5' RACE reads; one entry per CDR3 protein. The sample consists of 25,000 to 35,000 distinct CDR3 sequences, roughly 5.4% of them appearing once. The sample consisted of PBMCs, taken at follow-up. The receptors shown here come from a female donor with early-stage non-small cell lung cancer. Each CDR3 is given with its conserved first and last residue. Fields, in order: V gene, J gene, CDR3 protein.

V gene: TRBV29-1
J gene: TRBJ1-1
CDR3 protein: CSVGNRQGNTEAFF

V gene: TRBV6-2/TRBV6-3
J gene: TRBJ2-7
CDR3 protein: CASSYSGTGALEQYF

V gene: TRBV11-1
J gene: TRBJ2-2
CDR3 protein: CASSAPGQSTGELFF

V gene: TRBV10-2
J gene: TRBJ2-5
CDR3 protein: CASSDERGGAGETQYF

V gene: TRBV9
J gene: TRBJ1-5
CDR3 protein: CASSAGGNQPQHF

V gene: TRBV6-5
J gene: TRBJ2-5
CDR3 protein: CASSLRTGRGETQYF

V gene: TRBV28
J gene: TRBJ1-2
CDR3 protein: CASSLTGQWRGYTF

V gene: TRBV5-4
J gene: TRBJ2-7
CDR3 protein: CASSEDSAYEQYF

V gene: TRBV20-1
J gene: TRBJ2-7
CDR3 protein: CSARDQRLAAYEQYF

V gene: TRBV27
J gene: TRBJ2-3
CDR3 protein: CASSYNPGVGTQYF

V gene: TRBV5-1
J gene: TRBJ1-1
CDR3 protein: CASSLMTGLNTEAFF

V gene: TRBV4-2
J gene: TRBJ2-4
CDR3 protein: CASSPLGGPDIQYF

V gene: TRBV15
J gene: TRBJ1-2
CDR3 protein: CATSRDRLAGGTRSYGYTF

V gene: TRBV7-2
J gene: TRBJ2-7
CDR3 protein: CASSSRGDGPYEQYF

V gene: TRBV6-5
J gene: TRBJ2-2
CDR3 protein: CASSYRADGAGELIF

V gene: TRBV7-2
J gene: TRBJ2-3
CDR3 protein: CASSLRRGQGTDTQYF

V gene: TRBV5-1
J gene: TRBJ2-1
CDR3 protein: CASSLVGTRTYNEQFF

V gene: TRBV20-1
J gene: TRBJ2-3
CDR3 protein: CSARLDTQYF

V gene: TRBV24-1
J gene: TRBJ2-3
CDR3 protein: CATAGQSTDTQYF

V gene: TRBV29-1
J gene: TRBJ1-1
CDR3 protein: CSVEVKANTEAFF

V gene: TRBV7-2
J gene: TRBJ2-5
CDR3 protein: CASSFSGETQYF

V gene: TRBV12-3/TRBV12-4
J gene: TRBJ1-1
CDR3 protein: CASSETGGLTEAFF

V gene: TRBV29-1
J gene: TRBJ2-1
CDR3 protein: CSVGPPTGEQFF

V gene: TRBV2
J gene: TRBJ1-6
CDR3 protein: CASSEIEQAENSPLHF

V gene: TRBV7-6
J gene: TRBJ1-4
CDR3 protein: CASSLGTATNEKLFF

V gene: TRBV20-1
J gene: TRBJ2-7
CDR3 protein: CSAEGLAGYEQYF

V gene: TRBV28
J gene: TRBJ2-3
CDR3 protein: CASAASTDTQYF

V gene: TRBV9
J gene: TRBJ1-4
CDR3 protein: CASSASGQPNEKLFF